The 25 T cell receptor beta chains below all came from one sample that was sequenced in a study of CD8 T cells in ankylosing spondylitis (dated 2017 in TCRdb). Library method: 5' RACE. TCRdb lists the instrument as Illumina HiSeq 2500. TCRdb reworked the public reads: Q25 trimming with fastp, MiXCR clone assembly, productive beta chains retained. For every CDR3 protein sequence, its rows merge into one entry that carries the most common genes and DNA. The sample includes 36,000 or so distinct CDR3 sequences, with 4.5% to 6% observed a single time. Around 12% of the sample lies in the top ten. Source material: blood, either unsorted or a sorted T cell fraction (not recorded which). These receptors all stem from a male donor with ankylosing spondylitis or in good health (not recorded which).

This clonotype was seen at least ten times. This chain connects TRBV10-3 to TRBJ2-6; D perhaps matches TRBD2 (6 bases). Trimming stripped 4 bases from V and 4 bases from J, with 11 bases between. Germline V gives CDR1 ENHRY, CDR2 SYGVKD. This CDR3 contains 15 residues. CDR3 amino acids: CAISAGSPGANVLTF. CDR3 coding DNA: TGTGCCATCAGTGCCGGGAGTCCCGGGGCCAACGTCCTGACTTTC.

This clonotype was counted ten times or more. The rearrangement links TRBV2 to TRBJ2-1, with 8 nucleotides matching TRBD2. CDR3 length: 15 amino acids. The V segment lost 7 bases and the J segment 4 bases; nucleotides outside the gene matches: 9. In germline, CDR1 is SNHLY, CDR2 FYNNEI. Here the CDR3 reads CASTAGIAGYNEQFF. The CDR3 nucleotides are TGTGCCAGCACCGCCGGAATAGCGGGGTACAATGAGCAGTTCTTC.

This clonotype was picked up many times. The rearrangement links TRBV20-1 to TRBJ1-5; tentatively, D is TRBD1 (5 bases). From germline, CDR1 is DFQATT and CDR2 SNEGSKA (reference sequence). V lost 0 bases to trimming and J lost 2 bases, with 20 bases between them. This CDR3 has 18 amino acids. The CDR3 nucleotides read TGCAGTGCTAGAGATGCCCTTTGGGGGGGAGATGGCAATCAGCCCCAGCATTTT. Encoded protein: CSARDALWGGDGNQPQHF.

This clonotype was seen many times. The genes are TRBV2 and TRBJ2-1; 10 positions match TRBD2. V shed 6 bases, J shed 4 bases, and the junction held 6 bases outside the gene matches. The CDR3 is 15 amino acids. Looked up from germline, CDR1 is SNHLY and CDR2 is FYNNEI. The CDR3 DNA is TGTGCCAGCAGAATAGGGACTAGCGCATACAATGAGCAGTTCTTC. It encodes CASRIGTSAYNEQFF.

This clonotype was observed at least ten times. The gene calls are TRBV5-1 and TRBJ1-1; weak D call: TRBD1 (6 bases). V lost 4 bases to trimming and J lost 1 base, with 14 bases between them. The CDR3 extends over 15 amino acids. Germline CDR1 reads SGHRS; CDR2 reads YFSETQ. The CDR3: CASSRRQASNTEAFF. The CDR3 DNA follows: TGCGCCAGCAGCCGGAGACAGGCATCGAACACTGAAGCTTTCTTT.

V gene TRBV20-1 combines with J gene TRBJ2-3; D is unresolved. The CDR3 has 12 residues. From germline, CDR1 is DFQATT and CDR2 SNEGSKA (reference sequence). V was clipped by 6 bases and J by 11 bases, with 18 bases between them. The CDR3 sequence: CSARTGRGMQYF. CDR3 coding DNA: TGCAGTGCGCGCACCGGTCGTGGCATGCAGTATTTT.

In this sample, this clonotype turned up many times. The V gene is TRBV6-5, the J gene TRBJ1-6; the match to TRBD1 covers 10 bases. The CDR3 is 18 residues long. Germline V gene lookup returns CDR1 MNHEY and CDR2 SVGAGI. The ends lost 2 bases at V and 9 bases at J; junction bases unmatched: 13. CDR3 in amino acids: CASSYAPFRDRGRSPLHF. CDR3 nucleotide sequence: TGTGCCAGCAGTTACGCTCCCTTCCGGGACAGGGGACGTTCACCCCTCCACTTT.

This clonotype was seen repeatedly, ten times or more. This sequence joins TRBV3-1 and TRBJ2-3, with D perhaps matching TRBD1 or TRBD2 (5 bases each). V lost 0 bases to trimming and J lost 4 bases, with 17 bases between them. There are 17 residues in the CDR3. The germline V gene has CDR1 LGHDT and CDR2 YNNKEL (reference sequence). The CDR3 is CASSQDPGLGFSDTQYF. CDR3 bases: TGTGCCAGCAGCCAAGATCCGGGGCTGGGGTTCTCAGATACGCAGTATTTT.

In this sample, this clonotype turned up many times. The chain has TRBV7-9 and TRBJ2-3; D gene uncertain. The CDR3 has 17 residues. Per the germline V gene, CDR1 is SEHNR and CDR2 is FQNEAQ (reference sequence). Trimming pared 3 bases from V and 1 base from J, leaving 17 bases between. CDR3: CASSLPEPDGGTDTQYF. CDR3 DNA sequence: TGTGCCAGCAGCTTGCCAGAACCCGATGGGGGCACAGATACGCAGTATTTT.

This clonotype showed up many times. V and J are TRBV4-3 and TRBJ1-5, with TRBD1 matching 8 bases. Germline values: CDR1 LGHNA, CDR2 YSLEER. This CDR3 has 20 residues. V trimming: 0 bases; J trimming: 0 bases; junction bases outside the gene matches: 13. The CDR3 sequence is CASSQERQGQGSPSNQPQHF. The CDR3 coding sequence is TGCGCCAGCAGCCAAGAACGACAGGGGCAGGGGTCCCCTAGCAATCAGCCCCAGCATTTT.

The table lists this clonotype with many counts. The chain carries TRBV7-9 and TRBJ2-3; no clear D. CDR1 and CDR2 from the germline V gene are SEHNR and FQNEAQ (reference sequence). The CDR3 runs to 15 residues. Trimming took off 1 base at V and 2 bases at J, with 10 bases between the two ends. CDR3 DNA sequence: TGTGCCAGCAGCTTAGGGGCTGCGCCCACAGATACGCAGTATTTT. Its translation: CASSLGAAPTDTQYF.

Many counts were recorded for this clonotype. This chain joins TRBV5-1 and TRBJ2-1; 8 positions match TRBD2. The CDR3 consists of 15 residues. The V gene end was trimmed by 2 bases and the J gene end by 2 bases; junction bases not matched to a gene: 3. Per germline, CDR1 SGHRS and CDR2 YFSETQ. The CDR3 loop is CASSFSGTTYNEQFF. DNA of the CDR3: TGCGCCAGCAGCTTTAGCGGGACCACCTACAATGAGCAGTTCTTC.

This clonotype came up many times. This chain links TRBV18 with TRBJ2-1; 9 bases map to TRBD1. Unmatched junction bases numbered 3, after V lost 0 bases and J lost 3 bases. Looked up from germline, CDR1 is KGHSH and CDR2 is LQKENI. The CDR3 has 16 amino acids. The CDR3 loop is CASSPPGQGFYNEQFF. DNA of the CDR3: TGTGCCAGCTCACCACCAGGACAGGGGTTCTACAATGAGCAGTTCTTC.

In this sample, this clonotype turned up many times. The V gene is TRBV11-2, the J gene TRBJ1-2; no definite D call. This CDR3 has 12 residues. Germline V gene lookup returns CDR1 SGHAT and CDR2 FQNNGV. The germline V and J ends were trimmed by 1 base and 6 bases, with 6 bases remaining between them. The CDR3 here is CASSLAGDGYTF. The DNA for the CDR3 is TGTGCCAGCAGCTTAGCTGGAGATGGCTACACCTTC. Using reference TRBV11-2 and TRBJ1-2 for the parts outside the CDR3, the full variable domain is EAGVAQSPRYKIIEKRQSVAFWCNPISGHATLYWYQQILGQGPKLLIQFQNNGVVDDSQLPKDRFSAERLKGVDSTLKIQPAKLEDSAVYLCASSLAGDGYTFGSGTRLTVV.

Of note for this clonotype: At one boundary the junction diverges from the germline segment, which might be a read error. This sequence joins TRBV7-9 and TRBJ2-6; D is undetermined. Germline V gene lookup returns CDR1 SEHNR and CDR2 FQNEAQ (reference sequence). The CDR3 covers 17 residues. As DNA, the CDR3 is TGTACCAGCAGCTTAATCGGCAGCAACTCTGGGGCCAACGTCCTGACTTTC. Translation gives CTSSLIGSNSGANVLTF.

This clonotype was seen many times. V gene TRBV4-3 combines with J gene TRBJ2-1, with 7 bases identical to TRBD2. The CDR3 has 15 amino acids. Germline CDR1 reads LGHNA; CDR2 reads YSLEER. Trimming removed 1 base from V and 0 bases from J; junction bases left unmatched: 0. CDR3 sequence reads: CASSQGTSSYNEQFF. CDR3 bases: TGCGCCAGCAGCCAAGGGACTAGCTCCTACAATGAGCAGTTCTTC.

This clonotype came up many times. This chain links TRBV28 with TRBJ2-1, with 8 bases lining up with TRBD1. The junction had 5 bases not matched to a gene; V was cut back by 3 bases and J by 10 bases. The CDR3 has 13 residues. The germline V gene encodes CDR1 MDHEN and CDR2 SYDVKM. In nucleotides, the CDR3 is TGTGCCAGCAGTTTGGCAGGGGGCAGGGAGCAGTTCTTC. It specifies CASSLAGGREQFF.

This clonotype was seen repeatedly, ten times or more. The rearrangement uses TRBV10-3 and TRBJ1-5; D not certain. Germline CDR1 ENHRY, CDR2 SYGVKD. The CDR3 is 13 residues long. V gave up 7 bases and J gave up 3 bases, with 10 bases separating them. The CDR3 protein is CAITSADNQPQHF. In DNA form, the CDR3 reads TGTGCCATCACGTCGGCCGACAATCAGCCCCAGCATTTT.

This clonotype was seen more than once but under ten times. This chain's CDR3 is CASSLGAGGSYEQYF. The CDR3 DNA reads TGTGCCAGCTCCCTCGGGGCAGGAGGGTCCTACGAGCAGTACTTC. This rearrangement joins TRBV18 to TRBJ2-7; maybe TRBD2 (6 bases). V lost 6 bases and J lost 1, with 16 bases in between. The CDR3 covers 15 residues. Looked up from germline, CDR1 is KGHSH and CDR2 is LQKENI.

This clonotype was counted many times. The chain combines TRBV5-1 with TRBJ2-5; 7 bases align to TRBD2. This CDR3 is built from 14 residues. CDR1 is SGHRS, CDR2 YFSETQ, per germline. The junction had 4 bases not matched to a gene; V was cut back by 0 bases and J by 5 bases. The CDR3 DNA reads TGCGCCAGCAGCTTGGTTCAGGGAGGGGAGACCCAGTACTTC. Amino acid sequence: CASSLVQGGETQYF.

This clonotype came up many times. J is TRBJ2-3 and V is TRBV5-1; D not resolved. CDR1 is SGHRS and CDR2 is YFSETQ in the germline V gene. The CDR3 has 13 residues. With 0 bases removed from V and 5 bases from J, the gap between germline ends came to 7 bases. The CDR3 DNA reads as TGCGCCAGCAGCTTGGGCGAGCGAGATACGCAGTATTTT. Translating gives CASSLGERDTQYF.

This clonotype was counted at least ten times. The chain uses TRBV7-8 and TRBJ1-4; 7 bases are shared with TRBD1. This CDR3 is 16 amino acids long. V gave up 5 bases and J gave up 10 bases; unmatched junction bases: 16. Germline loops: CDR1 SGHVS, CDR2 FQNEAQ. The DNA of the CDR3 is TGTGCCAGCAGCCCGAGGGGGCGACAGGGTTCGGGAAAACTGTTTTTT. The encoded protein is CASSPRGRQGSGKLFF.

The sample holds many counts of this clonotype. The chain has TRBV20-1 and TRBJ2-3, with 7 bases fitting TRBD2. The CDR3 is 14 amino acids. CDR1 and CDR2 from the germline V gene are DFQATT and SNEGSKA (reference sequence). V was pared by 7 bases and J by 2 bases, with 9 bases of the junction left unmatched. The CDR3 is CSGRRRGFTDTQYF. The CDR3 nucleotides are TGCAGTGGCCGAAGGCGGGGGTTCACAGATACGCAGTATTTT.

This clonotype has ten or more counts. V and J are TRBV28 and TRBJ2-2, with D uncertain. The germline gives CDR1 MDHEN, CDR2 SYDVKM. The V and J ends lost 7 bases and 3 bases respectively, with 6 bases between them. CDR3 length equals 12 residues. The CDR3 is CASNSYTGELFF. CDR3 DNA: TGTGCCAGCAACTCTTACACCGGGGAGCTGTTTTTT.

The sample holds many counts of this clonotype. The chain is built from TRBV11-1 and TRBJ2-1; 8 bases line up with TRBD1. Per the germline V gene, CDR1 is SGHAT and CDR2 is FQDESV (reference sequence). J gave up 6 bases and V 5 bases, and 6 bases lay outside the gene matches. CDR3 size: 14 residues. The CDR3 sequence: CASSLITGGNEQFF. CDR3 coding DNA: TGTGCCAGCAGCCTCATCACAGGGGGCAATGAGCAGTTCTTC.